This T cell receptor (beta chain) was recovered during a study of T cell responses to AZD1222 COVID-19 vaccine. Study details: Pooling of second doses given at about 4 or about 12 weeks was done. Study-wide results and caveats: Donors, mostly white British, included more females; clonal diversity was possibly underestimated.

Sequenced by immunoSEQ multiplex PCR; TCRdb stores in-frame clones only, minus some. The table includes fewer than 45,000 clones, under 85% detected once. As regards this clone: Its antigen is not known.

V lost 4 bases and J 6 bases, leaving 15 bases between the germline ends. Germline V gene sequence: CDR1 KGHSH, CDR2 LQKENI. The CDR3 covers 14 residues. Sequences were derived from peripheral blood, sampled on day 0 of AZD1222 vaccination. This TCR came from an adult in good health. The J gene is TRBJ1-2, the V gene TRBV18; the D is unclear. The CDR3 sequence: CASSLRTVADGYTF. CDR3 DNA sequence: TGTGCCAGCTCACTCAGGACTGTCGCGGATGGCTACACCTTC.